The 30 T cell receptor beta chains below come from one sample, sequenced in a study of T cell responses to AZD1222 COVID-19 vaccine. Measured with immunoSEQ multiplex PCR; TCRdb has only the in-frame clones, and not every one. The profile shows roughly 150,000 clones, 70% to 90% of them singletons. Sequencing was performed on peripheral blood, taken on day 0 of AZD1222 vaccination. Receptors were obtained from an adult in good health.

J is TRBJ1-1 and V is TRBV3-1 (or the pseudogene TRBV3-2); D unresolved. The germline V and J ends were trimmed by 1 base and 1 base, with 10 bases remaining between them. Per germline, CDR1 LGHDT and CDR2 YNNKEL (reference sequence). This CDR3 contains 15 residues. The DNA of the CDR3 is TGTGCCAGCAGCCAAGTCCCGGGGTCGAACACTGAAGCTTTCTTT. Translation: CASSQVPGSNTEAFF.

The gene calls are TRBV29-1 and TRBJ2-1; D not certain. In germline, CDR1 is SQVTM, CDR2 ANQGSEA. V dropped 4 bases and J dropped 0 bases, with 10 bases sitting between them. CDR3 length: 14 residues. In DNA, the CDR3 is TGCAGCGTTGCGGACCTTAGCTCCTACAATGAGCAGTTCTTC. Protein product: CSVADLSSYNEQFF.

V and J are TRBV24-1 and TRBJ1-5; TRBD1 is a possible D gene (6 bases). Germline CDR1 KGHDR, CDR2 SFDVKD. The CDR3 length is 13 residues. Trimming pared 7 bases from V and 7 bases from J, leaving 13 bases between. The CDR3 region has the DNA TGTGCCACCAGGGGGGGGCGAGGACAGCCCCAGCATTTT. It specifies CATRGGRGQPQHF.

The chain recombines TRBV6-2 or TRBV6-3 with TRBJ2-5; D ambiguous. CDR1 is MNHEY, CDR2 SVGEGT, per germline. The CDR3 contains 13 residues. Trimming removed 4 bases from V and 7 bases from J, with 13 bases in between. CDR3 nucleotide sequence: TGTGCCAGCAGTTGGTATGACCCAGGGACCCAGTACTTC. Its protein product is CASSWYDPGTQYF.

This chain uses TRBV3-1 (or the pseudogene TRBV3-2) with TRBJ1-1; D may be TRBD1 (5 bases). The CDR3 is 16 residues long. The germline V gene has CDR1 LGHDT and CDR2 YNNKEL (reference sequence). V lost 2 bases and J lost 5, with 18 bases in between. CDR3: CASSQWAGRRVTEAFF. CDR3 nucleotide sequence: TGTGCCAGCAGCCAATGGGCGGGACGAAGGGTAACTGAAGCTTTCTTT.

The CDR3 sequence: CASSLVGVRVNTEAFF. CDR3 DNA: TGTGCCAGCAGCTTGGTGGGGGTTCGGGTGAACACTGAAGCTTTCTTT. V and J are TRBV5-6 and TRBJ1-1, with a possible D match to TRBD1 (5 bases). This CDR3 contains 16 residues. Germline assignment: CDR1 SGHDT and CDR2 YYEEEE. With 0 bases removed from V and 0 bases from J, the gap between germline ends came to 12 bases.

The V gene is TRBV13, the J gene TRBJ2-7; no definite D call. There are 12 residues in the CDR3. The ends were cut back, 3 bases at V and 0 bases at J, with 3 bases in the middle. Germline V gives CDR1 PRHDT, CDR2 FYEKMQ (reference sequence). CDR3 residues: CASSLSSYEQYF. For the CDR3, the DNA is TGTGCCAGCAGCTTGAGCTCCTACGAGCAGTACTTC.

This clone was seen only once. The chain has TRBV11-3 and TRBJ2-7; no definite D call. Trimming took 5 bases from V and 3 from J, leaving 11 bases between them. This CDR3 is 13 amino acids long. From germline, CDR1 is SGHNT and CDR2 YENEEA. DNA for the CDR3: TGTGCCAGCAGCGCCGGACGGCTCTACGAGCAGTACTTC. Translation gives CASSAGRLYEQYF.

This clone is a singleton in its sample. This rearrangement joins TRBV7-2 to TRBJ1-6; D may be TRBD1 (5 bases). Germline assignment: CDR1 SGHTA and CDR2 FQGNSA. Trimming removed 5 bases at V and 2 bases at J, with 13 bases between. The CDR3 contains 16 residues. CDR3 region: CASSRLGGTYNSPLHF. The DNA of the CDR3 is TGTGCCAGCAGCCGGCTGGGGGGTACCTATAATTCACCCCTCCACTTT.

The chain combines TRBV9 with TRBJ2-4; the D is unclear. The CDR3 spans 12 residues. V lost 3 bases and J 8 bases, leaving 9 bases between the germline ends. Germline V gives CDR1 SGDLS, CDR2 YYNGEE. This CDR3 is CASSDTRDIQYF. The CDR3 DNA reads TGTGCCAGCAGCGATACCCGTGACATTCAGTACTTC. Based on the CDR3 plus reference TRBV9 and TRBJ2-4, the full variable domain is DSGVTQTPKHLITATGQRVTLRCSPRSGDLSVYWYQQSLDQGLQFLIQYYNGEERAKGNILERFSAQQFPDLHSELNLSSLELGDSALYFCASSDTRDIQYFGAGTRLSVL.

The CDR3 region is CASSYRTSANTGELFF. The CDR3, as DNA: TGTGCCAGCAGTTACCGGACTAGCGCGAACACCGGGGAGCTGTTTTTT. This chain joins TRBV6-2 or TRBV6-3 and TRBJ2-2; TRBD2 matches at 9 bases. This CDR3 comprises 16 residues. CDR1 is MNHEY, CDR2 SVGEGT, per germline. V was pared by 2 bases and J by 0 bases, with 1 base of the junction left unmatched.

The V call is TRBV27, the J call TRBJ2-7; the match to TRBD1 covers 7 bases. V gave up 5 bases and J gave up 5 bases; unmatched junction bases: 18. Germline V CDR1 and CDR2: MNHEY, SMNVEV (reference sequence). This CDR3 is 17 amino acids long. The CDR3 DNA sequence: TGTGCCAGCAGTCTTGAATACGGTGGGACAGATAACAACGAGCAGTACTTC. Amino acid sequence: CASSLEYGGTDNNEQYF.

This chain links TRBV5-6 with TRBJ2-1, with 9 bases that match TRBD2. The CDR3 sequence is 14 residues long. V lost 0 bases, J lost 12 bases, and 7 bases stayed unmatched. The germline V gene has CDR1 SGHDT and CDR2 YYEEEE. CDR3 in DNA: TGTGCCAGCAGCTTGGGACTAGCGGTCGAGGGGCAGTTCTTC. Amino acid sequence: CASSLGLAVEGQFF. Filled out from reference TRBV5-6 and TRBJ2-1, the complete variable domain reads DAGVTQSPTHLIKTRGQQVTLRCSPKSGHDTVSWYQQALGQGPQFIFQYYEEEERQRGNFPDRFSGHQFPNYSSELNVNALLLGDSALYLCASSLGLAVEGQFFGPGTRLTVL.

The chain joins TRBV18 to TRBJ1-2; D may be TRBD1 (5 bases). Germline CDR1 is KGHSH and CDR2 is LQKENI. Deletions cut 3 bases from V and 6 bases from J, with 14 bases between. CDR3 length: 14 residues. CDR3 loop: CASSPTALGDGYTF. CDR3 sequence (DNA): TGTGCCAGCTCACCGACAGCCCTGGGAGATGGCTACACCTTC.

DNA of the CDR3: TGTGCCAGCACGATGACTAGCGGGGCCACAGATACGCAGTATTTT. The encoded protein is CASTMTSGATDTQYF. V and J are TRBV27 and TRBJ2-3; TRBD2 matches at 11 bases. The germline V gene encodes CDR1 MNHEY and CDR2 SMNVEV (reference sequence). V lost 7 bases and J lost 2; bases outside the gene matches: 5. CDR3 length: 15 amino acids.

The genes are TRBV23-1 and TRBJ1-5; a weak D match, TRBD1 (6 bases). TRBV23-1 is labeled an ORF, and its function is uncertain. The CDR3 has 17 residues. V dropped 0 bases and J dropped 6 bases, with 18 bases sitting between them. The CDR3 loop reads CASSQSGGQGNCQPQHF. CDR3 DNA: TGCGCCAGCAGTCAATCTGGGGGACAAGGTAATTGTCAGCCCCAGCATTTT.

The chain links TRBV9 to TRBJ2-5; 7 bases are a match to TRBD2. This CDR3 is built from 16 residues. The germline V gene has CDR1 SGDLS and CDR2 YYNGEE. With 3 bases clipped from V and 4 bases from J, the junction kept 12 bases outside the gene matches. CDR3 residues: CASSAGVTSAGETQYF. The CDR3 DNA reads TGTGCCAGCAGCGCCGGGGTCACTAGCGCTGGAGAGACCCAGTACTTC. The full variable domain, rest sourced from reference TRBV9 and TRBJ2-5, is DSGVTQTPKHLITATGQRVTLRCSPRSGDLSVYWYQQSLDQGLQFLIQYYNGEERAKGNILERFSAQQFPDLHSELNLSSLELGDSALYFCASSAGVTSAGETQYFGPGTRLLVL.

This clone was found a few times. The rearrangement joins TRBV7-2 to TRBJ1-6; TRBD1 is a possible D gene (5 bases). V was trimmed by 3 bases and J by 9 bases, leaving 12 bases between them. Germline lookup yields CDR1 SGHTA and CDR2 FQGNSA. The CDR3 sequence is 14 residues long. CDR3 protein: CASSFGGAASPLHF. The CDR3, as DNA: TGTGCCAGCAGCTTTGGAGGGGCCGCTTCACCCCTCCACTTT.

V gene TRBV5-4 combines with J gene TRBJ2-5; D assignment may be TRBD1 or TRBD2 (5 bases each). Germline values: CDR1 SGHNT, CDR2 YYREEE (reference sequence). V dropped 4 bases and J dropped 6 bases, with 19 bases sitting between them. The CDR3 sequence is 15 residues long. The CDR3 DNA reads TGTGCCAGCAGCAAGGGGAGTGAGGGACGGAAGACCCAGTACTTC. This gives the protein CASSKGSEGRKTQYF.

Only a few counts were recorded for this clone. The gene calls are TRBV29-1 and TRBJ2-7, with D perhaps TRBD2 (6 bases). The CDR3 loop spans 13 amino acids. Germline V gene lookup returns CDR1 SQVTM and CDR2 ANQGSEA. V gave up 0 bases and J gave up 6 bases, with 12 bases separating them. Written as DNA, the CDR3 is TGCAGCGTTGAAGAGGAAGGGCGGGGCGAGCAGTACTTC. Translation gives CSVEEEGRGEQYF.

CDR3 DNA sequence: TGTGCCAGCAGCCACCGAGCGGGAGGGTCAGAGACCCAGTACTTC. It encodes CASSHRAGGSETQYF. The chain is built from TRBV11-3 and TRBJ2-5, with TRBD2 matching 10 bases. The CDR3 length is 15 residues. Looked up from germline, CDR1 is SGHNT and CDR2 is YENEEA. With V trimmed by 5 bases and J by 4 bases, 7 bases remained unmatched.

The CDR3 sequence: CASSQGVGRIAKNIQYF. CDR3 DNA: TGTGCCAGCAGCCAAGGAGTCGGGAGAATAGCCAAAAACATTCAGTACTTC. The chain combines TRBV14 with TRBJ2-4, with D possibly being TRBD2 (6 bases). The CDR3 extends over 17 amino acids. V was cut by 1 base and J by 0 bases, with 13 bases left in between. CDR1 is SGHDN and CDR2 is FVKESK in the germline V gene.

V is TRBV28 and J is TRBJ1-1; the match to TRBD1 covers 8 bases. The CDR3 is 14 amino acids. Per the germline V gene, CDR1 is MDHEN and CDR2 is SYDVKM. The trim removed 5 bases at V and 4 bases at J, leaving 6 bases unmatched. The CDR3 DNA follows: TGTGCCAGCAGTCTACAGGGGGGAGGCACTGAAGCTTTCTTT. Protein sequence: CASSLQGGGTEAFF.

DNA of the CDR3: TGCAGCGTTGCCCAGGGCCCTAGCAATCAGCCCCAGCATTTT. It is translated as CSVAQGPSNQPQHF. The V and J genes are TRBV29-1 and TRBJ1-5; D possibly corresponds to TRBD1 (5 bases). The CDR3 contains 14 residues. From germline, CDR1 is SQVTM and CDR2 ANQGSEA. V was clipped by 4 bases and J by 0 bases, with 10 bases between them.

This clone is labeled large (0.1 to 1%). The chain carries TRBV6-4 and TRBJ2-2, with D uncertain. V lost 4 bases to trimming and J lost 2 bases, with 5 bases between them. The CDR3 length is 13 residues. The germline gives CDR1 MRHNA, CDR2 SNTAGT. The CDR3 reads CASSAQNTGELFF. The DNA for the CDR3 is TGTGCCAGCAGTGCGCAAAACACCGGGGAGCTGTTTTTT.

The count of this clone is one. The CDR3 protein is CASSPGGPISGEKLFF. CDR3 DNA: TGTGCCAGCAGCCCCGGTGGGCCTATCTCGGGAGAAAAACTGTTTTTT. J is TRBJ1-4 and V is TRBV5-6, with D unresolved. Between the trimmed V and J ends, which lost 4 bases and 8 bases, there was a span of 21 bases. The CDR3 is made up of 16 amino acids. Per the germline V gene, CDR1 is SGHDT and CDR2 is YYEEEE. The full variable domain, in which reference TRBV5-6 and TRBJ1-4 provide the parts outside the CDR3, is DAGVTQSPTHLIKTRGQQVTLRCSPKSGHDTVSWYQQALGQGPQFIFQYYEEEERQRGNFPDRFSGHQFPNYSSELNVNALLLGDSALYLCASSPGGPISGEKLFFGSGTQLSVL.

The V gene is TRBV3-1 (or the pseudogene TRBV3-2), the J gene TRBJ2-1; 7 bases agree with TRBD1. The germline CDR1 and CDR2 sequences are LGHDT and YNNKEL (reference sequence). With 6 bases clipped from V and 4 bases from J, the junction kept 9 bases outside the gene matches. CDR3 length: 15 residues. CDR3 region: CASSRPGTEYNEQFF. The CDR3 region has the DNA TGTGCCAGCAGTCGACCCGGGACAGAGTACAATGAGCAGTTCTTC.

This chain connects TRBV11-2 to TRBJ1-4; 8 nucleotides agree with TRBD1. The ends lost 8 bases at V and 4 bases at J; junction bases unmatched: 9. CDR3 length equals 15 residues. Germline values: CDR1 SGHAT, CDR2 FQNNGV. CDR3 in DNA: TGTGCCAGCGGCACCGGGACAGGACGTAATGAAAAACTGTTTTTT. It is translated as CASGTGTGRNEKLFF.

The chain carries TRBV25-1 and TRBJ2-3; no clear D gene. V gave up 2 bases and J gave up 0 bases, with 12 bases separating them. This CDR3 has 16 amino acids. Looked up from germline, CDR1 is MGHDK and CDR2 is SYGVNS. The CDR3 coding sequence is TGTGCCAGCAGTGAAAATGGTAGAACTAGCACAGATACGCAGTATTTT. Its translation is CASSENGRTSTDTQYF.

The chain recombines TRBV10-3 with TRBJ2-2; 8 bases match TRBD2. The CDR3 has 15 residues. Germline CDR1 ENHRY, CDR2 SYGVKD. Losses at the gene ends were 3 bases for V and 3 bases for J; bases not matched to a gene: 3. The CDR3 coding sequence is TGTGCCATCAGTGAAAAGCGGGAGCACACCGGGGAGCTGTTTTTT. This gives the protein CAISEKREHTGELFF.